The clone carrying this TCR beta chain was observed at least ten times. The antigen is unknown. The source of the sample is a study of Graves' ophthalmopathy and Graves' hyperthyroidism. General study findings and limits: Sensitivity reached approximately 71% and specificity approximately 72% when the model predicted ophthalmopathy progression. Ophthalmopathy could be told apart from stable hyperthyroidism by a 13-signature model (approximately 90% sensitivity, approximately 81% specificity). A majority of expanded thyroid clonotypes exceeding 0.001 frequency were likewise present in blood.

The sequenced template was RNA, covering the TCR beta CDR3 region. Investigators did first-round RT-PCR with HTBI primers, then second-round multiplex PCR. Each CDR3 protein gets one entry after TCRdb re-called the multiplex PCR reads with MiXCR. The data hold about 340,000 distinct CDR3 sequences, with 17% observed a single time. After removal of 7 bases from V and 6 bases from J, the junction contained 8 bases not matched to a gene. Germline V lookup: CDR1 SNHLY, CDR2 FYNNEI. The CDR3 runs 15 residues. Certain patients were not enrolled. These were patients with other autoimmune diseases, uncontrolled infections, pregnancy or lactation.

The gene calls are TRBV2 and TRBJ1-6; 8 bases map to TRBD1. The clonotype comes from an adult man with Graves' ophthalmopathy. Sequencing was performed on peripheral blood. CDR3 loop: CASKMTGEGNSPLHF. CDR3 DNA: TGTGCCAGCAAGATGACAGGGGAAGGTAATTCACCCCTCCACTTT.